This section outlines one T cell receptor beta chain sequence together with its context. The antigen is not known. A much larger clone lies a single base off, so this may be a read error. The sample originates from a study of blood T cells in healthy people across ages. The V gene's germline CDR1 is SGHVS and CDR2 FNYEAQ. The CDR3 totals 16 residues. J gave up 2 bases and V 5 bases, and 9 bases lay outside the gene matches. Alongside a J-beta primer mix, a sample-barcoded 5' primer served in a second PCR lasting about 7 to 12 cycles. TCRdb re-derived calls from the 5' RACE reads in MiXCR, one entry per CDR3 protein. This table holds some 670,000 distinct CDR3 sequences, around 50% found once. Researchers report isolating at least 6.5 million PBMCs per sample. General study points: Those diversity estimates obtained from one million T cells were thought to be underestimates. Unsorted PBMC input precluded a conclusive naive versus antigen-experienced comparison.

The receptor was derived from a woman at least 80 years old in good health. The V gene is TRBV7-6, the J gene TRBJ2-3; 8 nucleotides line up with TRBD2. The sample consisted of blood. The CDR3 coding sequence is TGTGCCAGCAGCCTCGCCACTAGCGGAAACACAGATACGCAGTATTTT. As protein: CASSLATSGNTDTQYF.